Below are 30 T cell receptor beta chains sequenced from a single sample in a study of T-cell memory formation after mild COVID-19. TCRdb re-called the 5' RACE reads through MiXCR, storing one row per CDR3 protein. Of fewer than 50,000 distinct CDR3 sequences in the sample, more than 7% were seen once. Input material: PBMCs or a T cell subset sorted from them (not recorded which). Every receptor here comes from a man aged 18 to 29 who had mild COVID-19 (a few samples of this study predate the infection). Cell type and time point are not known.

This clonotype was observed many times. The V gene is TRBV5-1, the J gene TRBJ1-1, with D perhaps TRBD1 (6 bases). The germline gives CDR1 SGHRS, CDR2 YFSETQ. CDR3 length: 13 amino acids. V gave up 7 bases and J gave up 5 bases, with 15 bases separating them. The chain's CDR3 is CASSRGEMTEAFF. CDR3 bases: TGCGCCAGCTCGAGGGGGGAGATGACTGAAGCTTTCTTT. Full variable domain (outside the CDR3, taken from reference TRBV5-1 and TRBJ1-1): KAGVTQTPRYLIKTRGQQVTLSCSPISGHRSVSWYQQTPGQGLQFLFEYFSETQRNKGNFPGRFSGRQFSNSRSEMNVSTLELGDSALYLCASSRGEMTEAFFGQGTRLTVV.

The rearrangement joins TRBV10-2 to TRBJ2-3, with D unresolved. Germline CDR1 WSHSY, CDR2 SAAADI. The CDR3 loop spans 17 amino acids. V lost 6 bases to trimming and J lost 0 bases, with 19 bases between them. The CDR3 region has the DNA TGCGCCAGCAGGGACCCCTTTGGCAGCGAGAGCACAGATACGCAGTATTTT. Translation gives CASRDPFGSESTDTQYF.

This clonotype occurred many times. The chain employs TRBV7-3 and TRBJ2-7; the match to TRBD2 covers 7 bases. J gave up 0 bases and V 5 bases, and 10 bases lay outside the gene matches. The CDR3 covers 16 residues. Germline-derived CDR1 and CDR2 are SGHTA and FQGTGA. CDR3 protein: CASSVRGGASSYEQYF. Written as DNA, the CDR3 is TGTGCCAGCAGCGTTCGGGGAGGGGCGAGCTCCTACGAGCAGTACTTC. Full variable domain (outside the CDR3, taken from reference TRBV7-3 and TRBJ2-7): GAGVSQTPSNKVTEKGKYVELRCDPISGHTALYWYRQSLGQGPEFLIYFQGTGAADDSGLPNDRFFAVRPEGSVSTLKIQRTERGDSAVYLCASSVRGGASSYEQYFGPGTRLTVT.

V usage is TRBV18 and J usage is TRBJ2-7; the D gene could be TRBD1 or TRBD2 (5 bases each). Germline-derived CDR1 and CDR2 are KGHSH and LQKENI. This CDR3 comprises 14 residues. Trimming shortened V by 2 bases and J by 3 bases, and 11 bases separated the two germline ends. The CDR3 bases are TGTGCCAGCTCACCAGGGGACGCCCTCTACGAGCAGTACGTC. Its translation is CASSPGDALYEQYV.

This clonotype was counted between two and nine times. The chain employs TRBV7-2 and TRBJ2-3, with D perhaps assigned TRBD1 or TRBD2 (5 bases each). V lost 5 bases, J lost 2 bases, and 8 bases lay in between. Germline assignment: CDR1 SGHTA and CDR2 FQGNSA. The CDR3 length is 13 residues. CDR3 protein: CASSPGPTDTQYF. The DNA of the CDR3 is TGTGCCAGCAGCCCGGGACCCACAGATACGCAGTATTTT.

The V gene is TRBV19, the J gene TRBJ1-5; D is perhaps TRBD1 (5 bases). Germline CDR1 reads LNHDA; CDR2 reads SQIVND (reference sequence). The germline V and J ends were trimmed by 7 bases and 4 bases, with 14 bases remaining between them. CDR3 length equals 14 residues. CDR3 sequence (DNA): TGTGCCAGTAATGCGGGGGGTCGGAATCAGCCCCAGCATTTT. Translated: CASNAGGRNQPQHF.

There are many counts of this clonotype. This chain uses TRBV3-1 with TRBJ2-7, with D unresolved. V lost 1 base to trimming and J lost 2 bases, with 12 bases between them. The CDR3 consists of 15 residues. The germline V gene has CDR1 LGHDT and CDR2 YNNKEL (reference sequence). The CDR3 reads CASSQGGLNPYEQYV. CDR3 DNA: TGTGCCAGCAGCCAAGGGGGATTAAACCCCTACGAGCAGTACGTC.

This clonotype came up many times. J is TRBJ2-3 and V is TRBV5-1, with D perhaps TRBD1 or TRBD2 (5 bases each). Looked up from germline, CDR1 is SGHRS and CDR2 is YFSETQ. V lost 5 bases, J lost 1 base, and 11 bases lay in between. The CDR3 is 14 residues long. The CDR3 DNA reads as TGCGCCAGCAGGGGGACGCCAGGCACAGATACGCAGTATTTT. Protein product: CASRGTPGTDTQYF. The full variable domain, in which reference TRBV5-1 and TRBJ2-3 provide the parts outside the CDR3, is KAGVTQTPRYLIKTRGQQVTLSCSPISGHRSVSWYQQTPGQGLQFLFEYFSETQRNKGNFPGRFSGRQFSNSRSEMNVSTLELGDSALYLCASRGTPGTDTQYFGPGTRLTVL.

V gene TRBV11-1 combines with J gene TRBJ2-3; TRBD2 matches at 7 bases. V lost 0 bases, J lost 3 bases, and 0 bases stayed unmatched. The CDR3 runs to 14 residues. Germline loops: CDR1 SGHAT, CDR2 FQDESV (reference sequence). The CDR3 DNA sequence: TGTGCCAGCAGCTTAGCGCGGGAGACAGATACGCAGTATTTT. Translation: CASSLARETDTQYF.

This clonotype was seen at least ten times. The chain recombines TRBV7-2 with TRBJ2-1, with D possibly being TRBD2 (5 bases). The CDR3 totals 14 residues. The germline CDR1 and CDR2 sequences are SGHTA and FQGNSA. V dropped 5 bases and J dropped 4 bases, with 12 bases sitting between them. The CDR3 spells CASSPGGQYNEQFF. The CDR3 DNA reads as TGTGCCAGCAGCCCGGGCGGGCAGTACAATGAGCAGTTCTTC.

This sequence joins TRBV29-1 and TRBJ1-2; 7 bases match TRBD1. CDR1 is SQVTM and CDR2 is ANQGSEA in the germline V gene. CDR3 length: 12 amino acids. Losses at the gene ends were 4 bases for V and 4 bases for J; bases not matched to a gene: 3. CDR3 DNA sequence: TGCAGCGTTGGGGGGGACAGCTATGGCTACACCTTC. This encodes CSVGGDSYGYTF.

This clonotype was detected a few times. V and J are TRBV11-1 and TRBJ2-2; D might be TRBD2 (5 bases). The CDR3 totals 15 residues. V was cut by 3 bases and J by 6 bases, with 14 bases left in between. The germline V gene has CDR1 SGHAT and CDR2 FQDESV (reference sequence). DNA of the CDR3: TGTGCCAGCAGCTTTCTTGAGGGCTTCGCCGGGGAGCTGTTTTTT. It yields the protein CASSFLEGFAGELFF. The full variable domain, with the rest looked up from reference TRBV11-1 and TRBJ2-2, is EAEVAQSPRYKITEKSQAVAFWCDPISGHATLYWYRQILGQGPELLVQFQDESVVDDSQLPKDRFSAERLKGVDSTLKIQPAELGDSAMYLCASSFLEGFAGELFFGEGSRLTVL.

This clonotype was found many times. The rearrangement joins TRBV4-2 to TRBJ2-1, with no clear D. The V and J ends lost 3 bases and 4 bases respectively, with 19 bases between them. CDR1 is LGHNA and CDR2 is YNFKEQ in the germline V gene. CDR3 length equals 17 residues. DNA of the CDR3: TGTGCCAGCAGCCACGTTGACCCACTCCAGGCTTACAATGAGCAGTTCTTC. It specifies CASSHVDPLQAYNEQFF.

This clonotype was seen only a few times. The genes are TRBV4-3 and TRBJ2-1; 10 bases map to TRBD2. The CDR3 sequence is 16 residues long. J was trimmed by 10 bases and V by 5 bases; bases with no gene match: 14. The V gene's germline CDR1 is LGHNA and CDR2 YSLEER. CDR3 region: CASSYLAGGAPGEQFF. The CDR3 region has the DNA TGCGCCAGCAGCTATTTAGCGGGGGGCGCCCCAGGAGAGCAGTTCTTC.

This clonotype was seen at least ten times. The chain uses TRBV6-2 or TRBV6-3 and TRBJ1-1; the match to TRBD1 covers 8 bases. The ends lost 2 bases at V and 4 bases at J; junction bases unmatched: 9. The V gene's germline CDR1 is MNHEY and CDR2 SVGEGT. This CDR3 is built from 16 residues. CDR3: CASSYDLTGEATEAFF. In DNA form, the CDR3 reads TGTGCCAGCAGTTACGACCTGACAGGGGAGGCCACTGAAGCTTTCTTT.

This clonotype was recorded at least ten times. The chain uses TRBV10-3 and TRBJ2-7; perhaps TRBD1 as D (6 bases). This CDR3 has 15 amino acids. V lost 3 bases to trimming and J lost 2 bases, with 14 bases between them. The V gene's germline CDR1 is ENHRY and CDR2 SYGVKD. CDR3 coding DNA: TGTGCCATCAGTGATTCGACAGGCACGCCCTACGAGCAGTACTTC. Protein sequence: CAISDSTGTPYEQYF.

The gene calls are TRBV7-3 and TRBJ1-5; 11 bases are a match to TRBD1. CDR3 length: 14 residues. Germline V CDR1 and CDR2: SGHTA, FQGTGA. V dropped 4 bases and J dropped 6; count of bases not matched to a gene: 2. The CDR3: CASSSGTGGQPQHF. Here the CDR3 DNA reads TGTGCCAGCAGCTCGGGGACAGGGGGTCAGCCCCAGCATTTT.

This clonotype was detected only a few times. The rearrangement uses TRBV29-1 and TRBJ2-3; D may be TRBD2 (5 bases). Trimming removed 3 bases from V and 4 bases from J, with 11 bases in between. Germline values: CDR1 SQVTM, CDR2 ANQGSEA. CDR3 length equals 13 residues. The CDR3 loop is CSVDTSTSDTQYF. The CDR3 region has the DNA TGCAGCGTTGATACTAGTACGTCAGATACGCAGTATTTT.

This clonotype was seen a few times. In nucleotides, the CDR3 is TGCGCCAGCAGCCTCTCGGTCGGGCTTGGGGAGCTGTTTTTT. Translated: CASSLSVGLGELFF. The rearrangement links TRBV4-3 to TRBJ2-2, with D unresolved. V was clipped by 4 bases and J by 8 bases, with 14 bases between them. The CDR3 contains 14 residues. From germline, CDR1 is LGHNA and CDR2 YSLEER.

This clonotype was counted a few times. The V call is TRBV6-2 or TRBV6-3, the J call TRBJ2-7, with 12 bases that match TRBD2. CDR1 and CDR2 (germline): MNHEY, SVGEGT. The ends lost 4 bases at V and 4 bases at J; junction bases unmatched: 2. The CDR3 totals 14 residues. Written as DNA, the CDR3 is TGTGCCAGCAGTTGGACTAGCGGGGTATACGAGCAGTACTTC. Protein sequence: CASSWTSGVYEQYF.

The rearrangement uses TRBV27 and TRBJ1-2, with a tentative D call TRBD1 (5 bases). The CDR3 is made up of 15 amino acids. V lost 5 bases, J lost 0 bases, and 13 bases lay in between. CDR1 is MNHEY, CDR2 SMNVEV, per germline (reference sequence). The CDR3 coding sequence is TGTGCCAGCAGTCCAAGGGGCAGGACTAACTATGGCTACACCTTC. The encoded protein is CASSPRGRTNYGYTF.

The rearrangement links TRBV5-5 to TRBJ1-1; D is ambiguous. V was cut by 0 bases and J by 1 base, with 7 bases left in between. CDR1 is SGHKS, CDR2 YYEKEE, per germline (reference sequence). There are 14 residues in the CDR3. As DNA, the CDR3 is TGTGCCAGCAGCTTGGGCAGTTGGAACACTGAAGCTTTCTTT. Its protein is CASSLGSWNTEAFF.

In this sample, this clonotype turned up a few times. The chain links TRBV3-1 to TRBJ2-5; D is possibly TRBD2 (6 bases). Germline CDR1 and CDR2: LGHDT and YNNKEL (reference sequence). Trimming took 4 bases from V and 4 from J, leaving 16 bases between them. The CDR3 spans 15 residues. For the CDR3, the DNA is TGTGCCAGCAGCCCATCGACTCTAGCGTTAGAGACCCAGTACTTC. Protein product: CASSPSTLALETQYF.

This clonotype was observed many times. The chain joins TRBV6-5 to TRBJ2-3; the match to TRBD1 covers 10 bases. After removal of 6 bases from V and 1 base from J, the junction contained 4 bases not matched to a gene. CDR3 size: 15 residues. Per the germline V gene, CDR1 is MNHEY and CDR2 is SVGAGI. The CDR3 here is CASSSGTGGTDTQYF. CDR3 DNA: TGTGCCAGCAGCTCCGGGACAGGGGGCACAGATACGCAGTATTTT.

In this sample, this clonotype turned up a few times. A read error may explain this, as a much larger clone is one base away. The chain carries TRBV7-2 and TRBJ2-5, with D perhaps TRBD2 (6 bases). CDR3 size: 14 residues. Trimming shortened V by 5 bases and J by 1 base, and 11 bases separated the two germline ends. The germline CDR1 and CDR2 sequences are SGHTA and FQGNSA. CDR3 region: CASSRAGVQETQYF. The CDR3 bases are TGTGCCAGCAGCCGAGCGGGCGTCCAAGAGACCCAGTACTTC.

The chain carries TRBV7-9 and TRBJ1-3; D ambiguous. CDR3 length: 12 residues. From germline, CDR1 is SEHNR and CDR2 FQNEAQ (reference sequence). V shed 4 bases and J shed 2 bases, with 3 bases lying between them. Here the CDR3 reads CASSSTGNTIYF. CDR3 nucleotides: TGTGCCAGCAGCTCAACTGGAAACACCATATATTTT.

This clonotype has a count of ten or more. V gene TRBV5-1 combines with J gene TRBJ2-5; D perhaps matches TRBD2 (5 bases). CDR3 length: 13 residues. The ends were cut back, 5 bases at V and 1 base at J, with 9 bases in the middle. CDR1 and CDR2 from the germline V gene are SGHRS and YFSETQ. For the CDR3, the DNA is TGCGCCAGCAGGGCGGGTTCCCAAGAGACCCAGTACTTC. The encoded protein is CASRAGSQETQYF.

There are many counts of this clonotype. CDR3 in amino acids: CASSPSYLEETQYF. The CDR3 coding sequence is TGTGCCAGCTCACCATCTTATCTAGAAGAGACCCAGTACTTC. The chain combines TRBV18 with TRBJ2-5, with unresolved D. The CDR3 loop spans 14 amino acids. V lost 2 bases, J lost 3 bases, and 10 bases lay in between. Germline V CDR1 and CDR2: KGHSH, LQKENI.

CDR3 amino acids: CASSYRTQRQGRSEAFF. CDR3 bases: TGTGCCAGCAGTTACCGAACACAGAGACAGGGGAGATCCGAAGCTTTCTTT. J is TRBJ1-1 and V is TRBV6-2 or TRBV6-3, with TRBD1 matching 8 bases. This CDR3 contains 17 residues. Germline V gene lookup returns CDR1 MNHEY and CDR2 SVGEGT. V shed 2 bases and J 8 bases; nucleotides not matched to a gene: 16.

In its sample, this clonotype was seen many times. This CDR3 reads CASRQGMGEQFF. In DNA form, the CDR3 reads TGTGCCAGCAGACAGGGAATGGGTGAGCAGTTCTTC. V usage is TRBV6-6 and J usage is TRBJ2-1; tentatively, D is TRBD1 (6 bases). The V and J ends lost 6 bases and 9 bases respectively, with 12 bases between them. The CDR3 contains 12 residues. CDR1 is MNHNY, CDR2 SVGAGI, per germline (reference sequence).